One and the same sample provided the 21 T cell receptor beta chains below, sequenced in a study of blood T cell repertoires in COVID-19. The repertoire was sequenced with immunoSEQ multiplex PCR; TCRdb's copy has only in-frame clones and lacks some. Here the sample spans about 140,000 clones, over 80% being singletons. The sample consisted of peripheral blood. All receptors derive from a woman of 80 years or more with acute or convalescent COVID-19.

This chain connects TRBV18 to TRBJ1-3, with 7 bases identical to TRBD1. This CDR3 is built from 16 residues. V shed 3 bases and J 0 bases; nucleotides not matched to a gene: 5. CDR1 and CDR2 (germline): KGHSH, LQKENI. The CDR3 DNA reads TGTGCCAGCTCACCGGGACAGCCCCTCTCTGGAAACACCATATATTTT. Translating gives CASSPGQPLSGNTIYF.

The chain uses TRBV14 and TRBJ1-2, with TRBD1 as a possible D gene (5 bases). Germline lookup yields CDR1 SGHDN and CDR2 FVKESK. V was shortened by 0 bases and J by 6 bases, with 8 bases between the two germline ends. CDR3 size: 13 residues. The CDR3 coding sequence is TGTGCCAGCAGCCAAGACAGGGCGCATGGCTACACCTTC. This translates into CASSQDRAHGYTF.

The chain is built from TRBV5-6 and TRBJ1-5; D is undetermined. The V end lost 4 bases, the J end lost 3 bases, and 8 bases lay between the germline ends. From germline, CDR1 is SGHDT and CDR2 YYEEEE. The CDR3 sequence is 13 residues long. The CDR3 DNA reads as TGTGCCAGCAGCCGGTCCTTCAATCAGCCCCAGCATTTT. It encodes CASSRSFNQPQHF.

The chain recombines TRBV11-2 with TRBJ1-1; 10 nucleotides align to TRBD1. With 5 bases clipped from V and 5 bases from J, the junction kept 8 bases outside the gene matches. Per germline, CDR1 SGHAT and CDR2 FQNNGV. The CDR3 totals 15 residues. CDR3 region: CASSVRGTGETEAFF. The CDR3 DNA reads TGTGCCAGCAGCGTTAGGGGGACAGGGGAAACTGAAGCTTTCTTT.

The J gene is TRBJ1-6, the V gene TRBV20-1, with 8 bases lining up with TRBD1. The CDR3 loop spans 15 amino acids. CDR1 is DFQATT and CDR2 is SNEGSKA in the germline V gene (reference sequence). V shed 3 bases, J shed 14 bases, and the junction held 15 bases outside the gene matches. Written as DNA, the CDR3 is TGCAGTGCTAGTCCCGGTTCGGGACAGGCCTTGGCCCTCCACTTT. It is translated as CSASPGSGQALALHF.

The chain couples TRBV5-1 to TRBJ1-1; D is uncertain. The CDR3 sequence is 14 residues long. Germline V gives CDR1 SGHRS, CDR2 YFSETQ. V was cut by 1 base and J by 1 base, with 8 bases left in between. The chain's CDR3 is CASSLSPGNTEAFF. The CDR3, as DNA: TGCGCCAGCAGCTTGTCGCCAGGGAACACTGAAGCTTTCTTT. The variable domain in full, with the rest retrieved from reference TRBV5-1 and TRBJ1-1, is KAGVTQTPRYLIKTRGQQVTLSCSPISGHRSVSWYQQTPGQGLQFLFEYFSETQRNKGNFPGRFSGRQFSNSRSEMNVSTLELGDSALYLCASSLSPGNTEAFFGQGTRLTVV.

The V gene is TRBV5-4, the J gene TRBJ2-1; D gene uncertain. The CDR3 consists of 11 residues. Trimming took off 4 bases at V and 7 bases at J, with 6 bases between the two ends. Germline V gene lookup returns CDR1 SGHNT and CDR2 YYREEE (reference sequence). CDR3 amino acids: CASSTQNEQFF. CDR3 DNA: TGTGCCAGCAGCACCCAGAATGAGCAGTTCTTC.

The V gene is TRBV5-1, the J gene TRBJ1-1, with 7 nucleotides matching TRBD1. The germline V gene has CDR1 SGHRS and CDR2 YFSETQ. CDR3 length: 15 residues. With V trimmed by 5 bases and J by 6 bases, 13 bases remained unmatched. The CDR3 nucleotides are TGCGCCAGCAGACAAACCGGGACAGTTCTTTCTGAAGCTTTCTTT. This translates into CASRQTGTVLSEAFF. Using reference TRBV5-1 and TRBJ1-1 for the parts outside the CDR3, the full variable domain is KAGVTQTPRYLIKTRGQQVTLSCSPISGHRSVSWYQQTPGQGLQFLFEYFSETQRNKGNFPGRFSGRQFSNSRSEMNVSTLELGDSALYLCASRQTGTVLSEAFFGQGTRLTVV.

This clone has a handful of counts. This chain uses TRBV20-1 with TRBJ1-1; D is unresolved. Germline CDR1 is DFQATT and CDR2 is SNEGSKA (reference sequence). With 3 bases removed from V and 1 base from J, the gap between germline ends came to 6 bases. The CDR3 loop spans 12 amino acids. The CDR3 spells CSASGGNTEAFF. CDR3 in DNA: TGCAGTGCTAGTGGCGGGAACACTGAAGCTTTCTTT.

V is TRBV6-2 or TRBV6-3 and J is TRBJ2-6; a weak D match, TRBD2 (5 bases). CDR1 and CDR2 (germline): MNHEY, SVGEGT. The CDR3 is made up of 17 amino acids. V was shortened by 7 bases and J by 0 bases, with 16 bases between the two germline ends. CDR3 sequence (DNA): TGTGCCAGCACCCCCGGACGAGGGATCTCTGGGGCCAACGTCCTGACTTTC. It codes for CASTPGRGISGANVLTF.

The chain couples TRBV19 to TRBJ1-5, with 8 bases fitting TRBD1. This CDR3 has 16 amino acids. Germline V gene data show CDR1 as LNHDA and CDR2 as SQIVND (reference sequence). V dropped 5 bases and J dropped 1; count of bases not matched to a gene: 7. The CDR3 nucleotides read TGTGCCAGTAGTTTCGGGACAGGTAGGAGCAATCAGCCCCAGCATTTT. Protein product: CASSFGTGRSNQPQHF.

The chain combines TRBV7-9 with TRBJ2-3; 14 positions match TRBD2. Unmatched junction bases numbered 9, after V lost 4 bases and J lost 0 bases. Germline CDR1 and CDR2: SEHNR and FQNEAQ (reference sequence). The CDR3 runs to 19 residues. CDR3 coding DNA: TGTGCCAGCAGCTCACCGGGACTAGCGGGGGAGGCTAGCACAGATACGCAGTATTTT. Translating gives CASSSPGLAGEASTDTQYF.

This chain connects TRBV27 to TRBJ1-1, with 8 bases aligning to TRBD1. With V trimmed by 5 bases and J by 0 bases, 8 bases remained unmatched. In germline, CDR1 is MNHEY, CDR2 SMNVEV (reference sequence). This CDR3 comprises 16 residues. CDR3 coding DNA: TGTGCCAGCAGTGGGCAGGGGGCCTCCATGAACACTGAAGCTTTCTTT. As protein: CASSGQGASMNTEAFF.

V usage is TRBV7-3 and J usage is TRBJ2-1; 7 bases are shared with TRBD2. The CDR3 has 18 residues. Germline trimming cut 5 bases from V and 5 bases from J; bases unmatched to any gene: 18. Germline assignment: CDR1 SGHTA and CDR2 FQGTGA. The CDR3 loop is CASSQNPSVTGGHNEQFF. The CDR3 coding sequence is TGTGCCAGCAGCCAAAATCCTAGCGTGACGGGGGGTCACAATGAGCAGTTCTTC.

The chain is built from TRBV24-1 and TRBJ1-1; TRBD1 might be the D (5 bases). Trimming removed 9 bases at V and 4 bases at J, with 23 bases between. Per the germline V gene, CDR1 is KGHDR and CDR2 is SFDVKD. This CDR3 contains 16 residues. CDR3 region: CATSWGGFPSGTEAFF. The CDR3 region has the DNA TGTGCCACCTCCTGGGGGGGTTTCCCTTCGGGCACTGAAGCTTTCTTT.

The chain recombines TRBV15 with TRBJ1-4; TRBD1 matches 9 bases. Germline assignment: CDR1 LNHNV and CDR2 YYDKDF (reference sequence). After removal of 0 bases from V and 8 bases from J, the junction contained 7 bases not matched to a gene. CDR3 length: 16 residues. The CDR3 sequence is CATSRDTRQGDEKLFF. CDR3 sequence (DNA): TGTGCCACCAGCAGAGATACGCGACAGGGGGACGAAAAACTGTTTTTT. The complete variable domain, with remaining parts taken from reference TRBV15 and TRBJ1-4, reads DAMVIQNPRYQVTQFGKPVTLSCSQTLNHNVMYWYQQKSSQAPKLLFHYYDKDFNNEADTPDNFQSRRPNTSFCFLDIRSPGLGDTAMYLCATSRDTRQGDEKLFFGSGTQLSVL.

The genes are TRBV2 and TRBJ1-4; a possible D gene is TRBD1 (6 bases). The germline gives CDR1 SNHLY, CDR2 FYNNEI. CDR3 length equals 16 residues. V gave up 7 bases and J gave up 6 bases, with 21 bases separating them. CDR3 protein: CASTSFNGGGDEKLFF. CDR3 sequence (DNA): TGTGCCAGCACGTCTTTTAATGGAGGGGGGGATGAAAAACTGTTTTTT.

The genes are TRBV7-8 and TRBJ1-1; weak D call: TRBD1 (6 bases). The CDR3 loop spans 13 amino acids. The germline CDR1 and CDR2 sequences are SGHVS and FQNEAQ. Trimming took 5 bases from V and 1 from J, leaving 8 bases between them. The CDR3 DNA reads TGTGCCAGCAGCGCACAGGGGAACACTGAAGCTTTCTTT. Translating gives CASSAQGNTEAFF.

The J gene is TRBJ1-2, the V gene TRBV3-1 (or the pseudogene TRBV3-2); TRBD1 matches at 9 bases. Germline V gene sequence: CDR1 LGHDT, CDR2 YNNKEL (reference sequence). V shed 5 bases, J shed 1 base, and the junction held 11 bases outside the gene matches. The length of the CDR3 is 17 residues. CDR3 protein: CASSDRTTGGSNYGYTF. The CDR3 region has the DNA TGTGCCAGCAGCGATCGGACGACAGGGGGTAGTAACTATGGCTACACCTTC.

This sequence joins TRBV6-5 and TRBJ2-7; D gene ambiguous. Germline V gives CDR1 MNHEY, CDR2 SVGAGI. V was cut by 6 bases and J by 6 bases, with 12 bases left in between. This CDR3 spans 12 amino acids. The CDR3 sequence is CASRSPPGEQYF. CDR3 nucleotides: TGTGCCAGCAGGTCTCCGCCGGGCGAGCAGTACTTC.

This chain links TRBV7-2 with TRBJ1-2, with D perhaps TRBD1 (5 bases). Trimming left V 2 bases short and J 4 bases short, with 11 bases between. CDR1 is SGHTA and CDR2 is FQGNSA in the germline V gene. CDR3 size: 14 residues. The CDR3 DNA follows: TGTGCCAGCAGCTTAAGCCAGGGAGGCTATGGCTACACCTTC. This sequence encodes CASSLSQGGYGYTF.